This T cell receptor beta chain was sequenced during a study of shared clonotypes between healthy human individuals. On the study more broadly: Donors were two women and a few men aged 18 to 49.

Germline V gene sequence: CDR1 MDHEN, CDR2 SYDVKM. V lost 2 bases to trimming and J lost 5 bases; unmatched junction nucleotides: 5. CDR3 size: 15 residues. The repertoire was sequenced with immunoSEQ multiplex PCR; TCRdb's copy has only in-frame clones and lacks some. Of about 1.1 million clones listed, approximately 78% were seen once; the top ten hold roughly 0.57%. Sequencing was done on a sample of memory CD4+ T cells from PBMCs. Documented subset: CD45RA-negative fraction. This receptor was obtained from a man aged 18 to 29 in good health. Some clones in this sample may be carry-over from other donors' samples. This chain uses TRBV28 with TRBJ2-7, with 11 bases that match TRBD1. The DNA of the CDR3 is TGTGCCAGCAGTTTACTAGGACAGGGGGCCCACGAGCAGTACTTC. Protein product: CASSLLGQGAHEQYF. The whole variable domain, remainder taken from reference TRBV28 and TRBJ2-7, is DVKVTQSSRYLVKRTGEKVFLECVQDMDHENMFWYRQDPGLGLRLIYFSYDVKMKEKGDIPEGYSVSREKKERFSLILESASTNQTSMYLCASSLLGQGAHEQYFGPGTRLTVT.